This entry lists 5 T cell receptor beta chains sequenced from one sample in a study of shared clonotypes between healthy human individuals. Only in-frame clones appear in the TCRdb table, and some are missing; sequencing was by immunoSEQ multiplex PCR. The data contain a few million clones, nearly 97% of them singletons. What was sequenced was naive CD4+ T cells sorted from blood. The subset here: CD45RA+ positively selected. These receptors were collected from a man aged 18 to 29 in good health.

As DNA, the CDR3 is TGTGCCAGTAGTATCACCAGAGCTGGAAACACCATATATTTT. Translation: CASSITRAGNTIYF. The chain has TRBV19 and TRBJ1-3; D remains unclear. Between the trimmed V and J ends, which lost 3 bases and 2 bases, there was a span of 8 bases. CDR3 size: 14 residues. The germline CDR1 and CDR2 sequences are LNHDA and SQIVND (reference sequence).

CDR3 sequence: CAWSVPSLGSPLHF. In DNA, the CDR3 is TGTGCCTGGAGTGTACCCAGTCTCGGGTCACCCCTCCACTTT. The rearrangement uses TRBV30 and TRBJ1-6; D gene unclear. This CDR3 spans 14 amino acids. V lost 0 bases and J lost 10, with 13 bases in between. The germline V gene encodes CDR1 GTSNPN and CDR2 SVGIG (reference sequence).

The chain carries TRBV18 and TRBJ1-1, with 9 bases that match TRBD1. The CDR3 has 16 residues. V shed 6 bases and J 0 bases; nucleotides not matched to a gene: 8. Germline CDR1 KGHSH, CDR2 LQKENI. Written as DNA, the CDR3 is TGTGCCAGCTCGGACGGACAGGGGTCGTTGAACACTGAAGCTTTCTTT. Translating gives CASSDGQGSLNTEAFF. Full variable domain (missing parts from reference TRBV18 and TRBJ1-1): NAGVMQNPRHLVRRRGQEARLRCSPMKGHSHVYWYRQLPEEGLKFMVYLQKENIIDESGMPKERFSAEFPKEGPSILRIQQVVRGDSAAYFCASSDGQGSLNTEAFFGQGTRLTVV.

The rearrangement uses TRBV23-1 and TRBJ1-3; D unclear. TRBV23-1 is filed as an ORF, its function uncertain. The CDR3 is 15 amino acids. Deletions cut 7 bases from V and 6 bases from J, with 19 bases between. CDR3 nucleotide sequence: TGCGCCAGCACCCTACGCGACCGAAACCCAAACACCATATATTTT. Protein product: CASTLRDRNPNTIYF.

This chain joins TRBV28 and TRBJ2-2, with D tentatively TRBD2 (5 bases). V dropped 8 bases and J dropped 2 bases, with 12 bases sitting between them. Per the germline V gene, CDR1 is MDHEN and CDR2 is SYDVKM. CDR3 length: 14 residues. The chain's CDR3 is CASLAPTNTGELFF. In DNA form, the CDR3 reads TGTGCCAGCCTAGCCCCAACCAACACCGGGGAGCTGTTTTTT.